Each of the 6 T cell receptor beta chains below was sequenced from the same sample in a study of cytomegalovirus exposure and HLA in healthy donors. The PCR was carried out with 60 Vbeta primers and 13 Jbeta primers. The repertoire was sequenced with immunoSEQ multiplex PCR; TCRdb's copy has only in-frame clones and lacks some. The table shows roughly 120,000 clones, with around 73% occurring only once. The sample was PBMCs. The source of these receptors is a woman aged 40 to 55 in good health and CMV-seropositive.

The chain is built from TRBV5-6 and TRBJ1-1; D is possibly TRBD1 (6 bases). Trimming removed 0 bases at V and 4 bases at J, with 16 bases between. The length of the CDR3 is 16 residues. The germline V gene has CDR1 SGHDT and CDR2 YYEEEE. The CDR3 region is CASSLAKSARGTEAFF. The CDR3 nucleotides read TGTGCCAGCAGCTTGGCCAAATCTGCCAGGGGCACTGAAGCTTTCTTT.

This rearrangement joins TRBV4-1 to TRBJ2-3; 13 nucleotides line up with TRBD2. CDR1 and CDR2 from the germline V gene are MGHRA and YSYEKL. CDR3 length equals 16 residues. The V gene end was trimmed by 5 bases and the J gene end by 5 bases; junction bases not matched to a gene: 7. For the CDR3, the DNA is TGCGCCAGCAGCTATTGGACTAGCGGGGGCTTAGATACGCAGTATTTT. This sequence encodes CASSYWTSGGLDTQYF.

This clone was counted a single time. The chain carries TRBV6-1 and TRBJ2-1, with 11 bases lining up with TRBD2. Per the germline V gene, CDR1 is MNHNS and CDR2 is SASEGT. This CDR3 is 15 amino acids long. V dropped 3 bases and J dropped 8; count of bases not matched to a gene: 6. The CDR3 reads CASSDRLAGLHEQFF. The CDR3 DNA follows: TGTGCCAGCAGTGACCGACTAGCGGGGCTCCATGAGCAGTTCTTC.

The CDR3, as DNA: TGTGCCAGCAGCTTAGAGGAAAATGGCTACACCTTC. Translation gives CASSLEENGYTF. The chain is built from TRBV6-6 and TRBJ1-2, with D uncertain. V lost 6 bases and J 6 bases, leaving 11 bases between the germline ends. The CDR3 is 12 amino acids. Per germline, CDR1 MNHNY and CDR2 SVGAGI (reference sequence).

The CDR3 coding sequence is TGTGCCAGCAGTTTCGGGACACTAGACAGGGGATCTGAAGCTTTCTTT. Its protein is CASSFGTLDRGSEAFF. The chain couples TRBV6-6 to TRBJ1-1, with 8 bases fitting TRBD1. The length of the CDR3 is 16 residues. Per the germline V gene, CDR1 is MNHNY and CDR2 is SVGAGI (reference sequence). Losses at the gene ends were 4 bases for V and 6 bases for J; bases not matched to a gene: 13.

This clone was counted only a few times. V gene TRBV7-3 combines with J gene TRBJ2-3; TRBD2 aligns across 16 bases. Losses at the gene ends were 5 bases for V and 1 base for J; bases not matched to a gene: 9. The CDR3 is 19 residues long. In germline, CDR1 is SGHTA, CDR2 FQGTGA. CDR3: CASSPGTSGGAGGTDTQYF. CDR3 DNA: TGTGCCAGCAGCCCCGGGACTAGCGGGGGGGCCGGGGGCACAGATACGCAGTATTTT. Using reference TRBV7-3 and TRBJ2-3 for the parts outside the CDR3, the full variable domain is GAGVSQTPSNKVTEKGKYVELRCDPISGHTALYWYRQSLGQGPEFLIYFQGTGAADDSGLPNDRFFAVRPEGSVSTLKIQRTERGDSAVYLCASSPGTSGGAGGTDTQYFGPGTRLTVL.